This TCR beta chain was found in a study of T cell changes during pregnancy in multiple sclerosis. Per germline, CDR1 SGHRS and CDR2 YFSETQ. This CDR3 spans 14 amino acids. J was trimmed by 5 bases and V by 2 bases; bases with no gene match: 4. Repertoires were generated with immunoSEQ multiplex PCR, while TCRdb's copy carries only in-frame clones and drops some. This sample yields tens of thousands of clones, of which approximately 94% are seen a single time; over 0.55% belongs to the top ten. The origin of this receptor is a female donor with multiple sclerosis, enrolled in a pregnancy study. The chain employs TRBV5-1 and TRBJ2-5, with 9 bases fitting TRBD2. Material: CD4+ T cells from peripheral blood mononuclear cells, obtained in the third trimester of pregnancy. The CDR3: CASSFGLALETQYF. CDR3 nucleotides: TGCGCCAGCAGCTTCGGACTAGCGCTCGAGACCCAGTACTTC.